This entry concerns a single TCR beta chain. Its antigen is unidentified. The sample belongs to a study of vaccination and CD4 T cells after COVID-19. Study background: For post-vaccine samples, collection took place a median approximately 72 days after dose two, ranging from 14 to 241. Study-level points and caveats: It was found that, in convalescent patients, 304 of 307 vaccine-specific clones were spike mono-reactive. Post-vaccination reactive clonotypes (median roughly 40) did not differ significantly from post-infection (21).

The V end lost 9 bases, the J end lost 8 bases, and 14 bases lay between the germline ends. The CDR3 is made up of 12 amino acids. Looked up from germline, CDR1 is SNHLY and CDR2 is FYNNEI. The sample's treatment: approximately 9-day PBMC culture with coronavirus spike peptide pools or control peptides (ViraFEST assay). For ViraFEST, peptide pools expanded antigen-specific T cells, after which the TCRs were sequenced. With the Oncomine TCR Beta short-read assay, DNA from cultured CD4+ T cells was sequenced. TCRdb used MiXCR to reprocess the PCR reads, holding one entry per CDR3 protein. The data show 3,000 to 3,500 distinct CDR3 sequences, 37% seen once.

The TCR was taken from a human donor who had recovered from COVID-19. Specimen: CD4+ T cells from blood, cultured in vitro. The chain uses TRBV2 and TRBJ2-1, with D tentatively TRBD1 (5 bases). CDR3 residues: CARTVRFDEQFF. The CDR3 DNA sequence: TGTGCCAGGACAGTGAGATTCGATGAGCAGTTCTTC.